Listed here are 29 T cell receptor beta chains from one sample, sequenced in a study of blood T cell repertoires in COVID-19. Profiled with immunoSEQ multiplex PCR; TCRdb holds only in-frame clones, not every one. The repertoire includes under 250,000 clones, around four fifths of them detected once, and about 2.5% sits in the top ten. Sequencing was performed on peripheral blood. The receptors stem from a woman in her 70s with active or convalescent COVID-19.

This clone is medium-sized within its sample. This chain uses TRBV5-8 with TRBJ2-7, with D possibly TRBD1 on 7 matching bases. Germline CDR1 SGHTS, CDR2 YDEGEE. CDR3 length: 14 residues. The V gene lost 4 bases and the J gene lost 0 bases, with 11 bases spanning the gap. This CDR3 reads CASSPGGSSYEQYF. CDR3 DNA: TGTGCCAGCAGCCCAGGGGGGAGCTCCTACGAGCAGTACTTC.

The rearrangement uses TRBV10-3 and TRBJ1-2, with 8 bases matching TRBD1. Germline V lookup: CDR1 ENHRY, CDR2 SYGVKD. CDR3 length equals 13 residues. The V gene end was trimmed by 2 bases and the J gene end by 7 bases; junction bases not matched to a gene: 3. The CDR3 sequence: CAISEGQGFGYTF. The CDR3 DNA sequence: TGTGCCATCAGTGAGGGACAGGGCTTTGGCTACACCTTC.

This chain connects TRBV7-9 to TRBJ2-7; D call uncertain. Germline CDR1 is SEHNR and CDR2 is FQNEAQ (reference sequence). This CDR3 has 13 amino acids. Trimming pared 1 base from V and 1 base from J, leaving 5 bases between. CDR3 sequence (DNA): TGTGCCAGCAGCTTAGTACAGTCCTACGAGCAGTACTTC. Its protein is CASSLVQSYEQYF.

The chain couples TRBV19 to TRBJ2-6, with TRBD1 matching over 10 bases. Looked up from germline, CDR1 is LNHDA and CDR2 is SQIVND (reference sequence). Unmatched junction bases numbered 13, after V lost 5 bases and J lost 12 bases. The CDR3 has 16 residues. The chain's CDR3 is CASSSTRTGGGGVLTF. CDR3 nucleotides: TGTGCCAGTAGTTCGACCCGGACAGGGGGTGGAGGCGTCCTGACTTTC.

The chain couples TRBV10-1 to TRBJ2-1; TRBD2 aligns across 11 bases. The V and J ends lost 0 bases and 0 bases, in that order; junction bases with no gene match: 7. Germline V gene lookup returns CDR1 WNHNN and CDR2 SYGVQD (reference sequence). CDR3 size: 19 residues. The chain's CDR3 is CASSESGLAVRSSYNEQFF. Here the CDR3 DNA reads TGCGCCAGCAGTGAGTCGGGACTAGCGGTGAGGAGCTCCTACAATGAGCAGTTCTTC.

The chain links TRBV5-1 to TRBJ2-7, with 8 bases fitting TRBD2. Germline V gives CDR1 SGHRS, CDR2 YFSETQ. This CDR3 is 13 amino acids long. J gave up 4 bases and V 5 bases, and 5 bases lay outside the gene matches. The CDR3 spells CASRAGEPYEQYF. DNA of the CDR3: TGCGCCAGCAGAGCGGGGGAACCTTACGAGCAGTACTTC. Drawing the rest from reference TRBV5-1 and TRBJ2-7, the complete variable domain is KAGVTQTPRYLIKTRGQQVTLSCSPISGHRSVSWYQQTPGQGLQFLFEYFSETQRNKGNFPGRFSGRQFSNSRSEMNVSTLELGDSALYLCASRAGEPYEQYFGPGTRLTVT.

The gene calls are TRBV28 and TRBJ1-2, with unresolved D. Germline V lookup: CDR1 MDHEN, CDR2 SYDVKM. The length of the CDR3 is 12 residues. V lost 8 bases and J lost 7, with 14 bases in between. The CDR3, as DNA: TGTGCCAGCCTAATACCGTCGCTTGGCTACACCTTC. It translates to CASLIPSLGYTF.

The rearrangement uses TRBV27 and TRBJ2-1; TRBD2 aligns across 14 bases. The germline V gene has CDR1 MNHEY and CDR2 SMNVEV (reference sequence). Losses at the gene ends were 5 bases for V and 3 bases for J; bases not matched to a gene: 12. CDR3 length equals 19 residues. The CDR3 bases are TGTGCCAGCAGTCGCCGACTAGCGGGAGGGAATTTCCTCTACAATGAGCAGTTCTTC. This gives the protein CASSRRLAGGNFLYNEQFF.

The chain recombines TRBV28 with TRBJ2-2, with TRBD1 matching 8 bases. Per the germline V gene, CDR1 is MDHEN and CDR2 is SYDVKM. Losses at the gene ends were 5 bases for V and 0 bases for J; bases not matched to a gene: 2. The CDR3 length is 15 residues. CDR3 coding DNA: TGTGCCAGCAGTCCGGGACAGGCGAACACCGGGGAGCTGTTTTTT. Protein: CASSPGQANTGELFF.

V gene TRBV2 combines with J gene TRBJ2-7; D perhaps matches TRBD2 (6 bases). Trimming left V 4 bases short and J 7 bases short, with 14 bases between. This CDR3 is 13 amino acids long. Germline-derived CDR1 and CDR2 are SNHLY and FYNNEI. As DNA, the CDR3 is TGTGCCAGCAGTGTAAGGGCTGGGGGGGAGCAGTACTTC. Amino acid sequence: CASSVRAGGEQYF.

J is TRBJ1-2 and V is TRBV18, with TRBD1 matching over 7 bases. Germline-derived CDR1 and CDR2 are KGHSH and LQKENI. The length of the CDR3 is 13 residues. The V and J ends lost 3 bases and 13 bases, in that order; junction bases with no gene match: 11. Here the CDR3 DNA reads TGTGCCAGCTCACCGCGGCAGGGGGACGACACCACCTTC. This gives the protein CASSPRQGDDTTF.

V is TRBV7-8 and J is TRBJ2-5; D ambiguous. Germline V gene data show CDR1 as SGHVS and CDR2 as FQNEAQ. CDR3 size: 11 residues. V lost 5 bases, J lost 7 bases, and 8 bases lay in between. In DNA form, the CDR3 reads TGTGCCAGCAGCGTGACTGGGACCCAGTACTTC. It yields the protein CASSVTGTQYF.

The J gene is TRBJ1-4, the V gene TRBV18; weak D call: TRBD1 (5 bases). The CDR3 is 14 amino acids. The germline V and J ends were trimmed by 3 bases and 8 bases, with 13 bases remaining between them. Germline V gene sequence: CDR1 KGHSH, CDR2 LQKENI. CDR3 nucleotide sequence: TGTGCCAGCTCACCGGGGCAGGGCCACGAAAAACTGTTTTTT. Translation gives CASSPGQGHEKLFF.

The chain recombines TRBV7-6 with TRBJ1-1, with 9 positions matching TRBD1. The CDR3 extends over 14 amino acids. Germline CDR1 reads SGHVS; CDR2 reads FNYEAQ. With V trimmed by 1 base and J by 7 bases, 4 bases remained unmatched. CDR3 DNA: TGTGCCAGCAGCTTAGTGATGGGACAGGGTGAAGCTTTCTTT. Translation gives CASSLVMGQGEAFF.

V usage is TRBV5-6 and J usage is TRBJ1-5; no firm D call. V was clipped by 2 bases and J by 6 bases, with 9 bases between them. The CDR3 totals 13 residues. CDR1 SGHDT and CDR2 YYEEEE come from the germline V gene. CDR3 sequence reads: CASSLMGSQPQHF. CDR3 in DNA: TGTGCCAGCAGCTTAATGGGGAGTCAGCCCCAGCATTTT.

This chain links TRBV2 with TRBJ1-2; tentative D call: TRBD1 (5 bases). Trimming removed 6 bases at V and 4 bases at J, with 18 bases between. The V gene's germline CDR1 is SNHLY and CDR2 FYNNEI. CDR3 size: 15 residues. This chain's CDR3 is CASSPRRGGGYGYTF. The DNA for the CDR3 is TGTGCCAGCAGCCCCAGGAGGGGCGGGGGCTATGGCTACACCTTC.

This rearrangement joins TRBV5-4 to TRBJ1-5; perhaps TRBD1 as D (5 bases). Trimming took off 2 bases at V and 7 bases at J, with 10 bases between the two ends. Germline-derived CDR1 and CDR2 are SGHNT and YYREEE (reference sequence). The CDR3 extends over 13 amino acids. The CDR3 coding sequence is TGTGCCAGCAGCTTTGGGGGGGAGCAGCCCCAGCATTTT. Translated, it gives CASSFGGEQPQHF. Variable domain in full (rest from reference TRBV5-4 and TRBJ1-5): ETGVTQSPTHLIKTRGQQVTLRCSSQSGHNTVSWYQQALGQGPQFIFQYYREEENGRGNFPPRFSGLQFPNYSSELNVNALELDDSALYLCASSFGGEQPQHFGDGTRLSIL.

This chain joins TRBV4-1 and TRBJ2-1; TRBD2 matches 7 bases. This CDR3 region has 16 residues. V lost 0 bases and J lost 12; bases outside the gene matches: 14. Germline CDR1 MGHRA, CDR2 YSYEKL. The CDR3 loop is CASSQDVAGAGDGQFF. As DNA, the CDR3 is TGCGCCAGCAGCCAAGATGTTGCTGGGGCGGGAGACGGGCAGTTCTTC.

The J gene is TRBJ2-7, the V gene TRBV5-1, with TRBD2 matching 12 bases. Per germline, CDR1 SGHRS and CDR2 YFSETQ. This CDR3 region has 16 residues. V was pared by 2 bases and J by 0 bases, with 3 bases of the junction left unmatched. The CDR3, as DNA: TGCGCCAGCAGCTTAGGACTAGCGGGGTACTCCTACGAGCAGTACTTC. Translation gives CASSLGLAGYSYEQYF. The variable domain in full, with the rest retrieved from reference TRBV5-1 and TRBJ2-7, is KAGVTQTPRYLIKTRGQQVTLSCSPISGHRSVSWYQQTPGQGLQFLFEYFSETQRNKGNFPGRFSGRQFSNSRSEMNVSTLELGDSALYLCASSLGLAGYSYEQYFGPGTRLTVT.

This chain connects TRBV19 to TRBJ1-2, with 7 bases matching TRBD1. The CDR3 runs to 11 residues. Trimming cost V 6 bases and J 12 bases; bases outside gene matches: 7. Germline V gene sequence: CDR1 LNHDA, CDR2 SQIVND (reference sequence). The CDR3 sequence is CASRNRGFDTF. The CDR3 DNA reads TGTGCCAGTAGGAACAGGGGATTCGACACCTTC.

This chain links TRBV19 with TRBJ2-1, with 10 bases matching TRBD1. J lost 7 bases, V lost 7 bases, and 7 bases had no gene match. The CDR3 loop spans 14 amino acids. Germline values: CDR1 LNHDA, CDR2 SQIVND (reference sequence). The CDR3 DNA sequence: TGTGCCAGTACCCGGGACAGGGGCCGAAATGAGCAGTTCTTC. As protein: CASTRDRGRNEQFF.

This chain links TRBV10-3 with TRBJ2-5; 7 bases align to TRBD1. The junction had 2 bases not matched to a gene; V was cut back by 2 bases and J by 5 bases. Germline assignment: CDR1 ENHRY and CDR2 SYGVKD. The CDR3 has 13 amino acids. In DNA form, the CDR3 reads TGTGCCATCAGTGAGGGGACAGACGAGACCCAGTACTTC. It translates to CAISEGTDETQYF.

Of note for this clone: At the DNA level, this CDR3 is encoded by other sequences in the same sample as well. The chain recombines TRBV6-2 or TRBV6-3 with TRBJ1-6; D unclear. Trimming shortened V by 2 bases and J by 10 bases, and 6 bases separated the two germline ends. The CDR3 runs 12 residues. Germline V gene lookup returns CDR1 MNHEY and CDR2 SVGEGT. The CDR3 reads CASSYEESPLHF. The DNA of the CDR3 is TGTGCCAGCAGTTACGAGGAATCACCCCTCCACTTT.

The chain recombines TRBV4-3 with TRBJ1-4; unclear D gene. The CDR3 spans 12 residues. Germline assignment: CDR1 LGHNA and CDR2 YSLEER. Trimming pared 2 bases from V and 12 bases from J, leaving 10 bases between. The CDR3 region has the DNA TGCGCCAGCAGCCAACATGCGAGGGAACTGTTTTTT. It specifies CASSQHARELFF.

This clone was recorded once. The chain links TRBV6-5 to TRBJ1-2; D possibly corresponds to TRBD1 (5 bases). Trimming took off 4 bases at V and 7 bases at J, with 16 bases between the two ends. The germline CDR1 and CDR2 sequences are MNHEY and SVGAGI. The CDR3 has 14 residues. CDR3 amino acids: CASSFGAGGPGYTF. In DNA form, the CDR3 reads TGTGCCAGCAGTTTCGGGGCGGGGGGACCTGGCTACACCTTC.

The CDR3 nucleotides read TGTGCCAGCAGCTCCTCCCTTGGCGGGAGGGCCGGTGAGCAGTTCTTC. It yields the protein CASSSSLGGRAGEQFF. The chain couples TRBV27 to TRBJ2-1; 9 positions match TRBD2. J was trimmed by 9 bases and V by 6 bases; bases with no gene match: 15. CDR3 size: 16 residues. Germline V gene lookup returns CDR1 MNHEY and CDR2 SMNVEV (reference sequence).

The J gene is TRBJ2-7, the V gene TRBV14, with 12 bases fitting TRBD2. The J segment lost 7 bases and the V segment lost 2 bases, leaving 9 bases of the junction unmatched. CDR1 SGHDN and CDR2 FVKESK come from the germline V gene. The CDR3 runs to 16 residues. The DNA for the CDR3 is TGTGCCAGCAGCCAAAGTCTGGCTAGCGGGAGGGAAGAGCAGTACTTC. It translates to CASSQSLASGREEQYF.

This clone was counted a few times. J is TRBJ2-3 and V is TRBV2, with 7 bases fitting TRBD2. The junction had 17 bases not matched to a gene; V was cut back by 10 bases and J by 1 base. Germline V gives CDR1 SNHLY, CDR2 FYNNEI. There are 17 residues in the CDR3. The CDR3 coding sequence is TGTGCCACCCCATGGGCGGGAGCGCATAGTGGCACAGATACGCAGTATTTT. Encoded protein: CATPWAGAHSGTDTQYF.

Only a few counts were recorded for this clone. This rearrangement joins TRBV19 to TRBJ2-5; D is undetermined. Deletions cut 4 bases from V and 5 bases from J, with 11 bases between. Germline V gene sequence: CDR1 LNHDA, CDR2 SQIVND (reference sequence). The CDR3 length is 13 residues. CDR3 in DNA: TGTGCCAGTAGTAAAAACAAGGAGGAGACCCAGTACTTC. Amino acids: CASSKNKEETQYF.